These 20 T cell receptor beta chains came from one sample sequenced in a study of shared clonotypes between healthy human individuals. Produced via immunoSEQ multiplex PCR; TCRdb's table is partial and in-frame only. The table records roughly 2.4 million clones, around 95% of them present only once. The material sequenced was naive CD4+ T cells sorted from blood. Indicated subset: CD45RA+ positively selected. The receptors originated from a man between 18 and 29 years old in good health.

The chain links TRBV15 to TRBJ2-7; D is possibly TRBD2 (5 bases). V shed 5 bases and J shed 3 bases, with 14 bases lying between them. Germline V CDR1 and CDR2: LNHNV, YYDKDF (reference sequence). The CDR3 runs to 14 residues. The CDR3 region is CATSGSTENYEQYF. The CDR3 coding sequence is TGTGCCACCAGCGGGAGTACGGAAAACTACGAGCAGTACTTC.

The chain carries TRBV6-1 and TRBJ2-7, with D perhaps assigned TRBD1 or TRBD2 (5 bases each). V was clipped by 6 bases and J by 0 bases, with 9 bases between them. The CDR3 length is 13 residues. Per germline, CDR1 MNHNS and CDR2 SASEGT. The CDR3 protein is CASSAGTSYEQYF. DNA for the CDR3: TGTGCCAGCAGCGCCGGGACCTCCTACGAGCAGTACTTC.

This chain uses TRBV28 with TRBJ2-1, with 7 bases identical to TRBD1. V was pared by 4 bases and J by 4 bases, with 7 bases of the junction left unmatched. CDR3 size: 15 residues. Germline V lookup: CDR1 MDHEN, CDR2 SYDVKM. The CDR3 DNA is TGTGCCAGCAGTTCCGACAGGGTCGAGTACAATGAGCAGTTCTTC. Its protein product is CASSSDRVEYNEQFF. The variable domain in full, completed from reference TRBV28 and TRBJ2-1, reads DVKVTQSSRYLVKRTGEKVFLECVQDMDHENMFWYRQDPGLGLRLIYFSYDVKMKEKGDIPEGYSVSREKKERFSLILESASTNQTSMYLCASSSDRVEYNEQFFGPGTRLTVL.

A word on this clone: Within the sample, other DNA sequences also encode this same CDR3. The chain has TRBV30 and TRBJ1-6; D is ambiguous. With 0 bases removed from V and 0 bases from J, the gap between germline ends came to 6 bases. Germline CDR1 GTSNPN, CDR2 SVGIG (reference sequence). This CDR3 spans 15 amino acids. The CDR3 DNA is TGTGCCTGGAGTGTACGGAGCTCCTATAATTCACCCCTCCACTTT. Translating it yields CAWSVRSSYNSPLHF.

The chain carries TRBV5-8 and TRBJ2-5, with 7 positions matching TRBD2. Germline CDR1 reads SGHTS; CDR2 reads YDEGEE. CDR3 length: 16 residues. The V and J ends lost 1 base and 2 bases, in that order; junction bases with no gene match: 8. The CDR3 region has the DNA TGTGCCAGCAGCTTGCTGCCTAGCGGCCTTCAAGAGACCCAGTACTTC. This encodes CASSLLPSGLQETQYF. Full variable domain (remainder filled in from reference TRBV5-8 and TRBJ2-5): EAGVTQSPTHLIKTRGQQATLRCSPISGHTSVYWYQQALGLGLQFLLWYDEGEERNRGNFPPRFSGRQFPNYSSELNVNALELEDSALYLCASSLLPSGLQETQYFGPGTRLLVL.

The chain has TRBV19 and TRBJ2-1; D possibly corresponds to TRBD2 (6 bases). CDR1 and CDR2 from the germline V gene are LNHDA and SQIVND (reference sequence). The CDR3 is made up of 16 amino acids. V was trimmed by 5 bases and J by 2 bases, leaving 16 bases between them. Here the CDR3 DNA reads TGTGCCAGTAGTCCGCGGGGAGAGACACCCTACAATGAGCAGTTCTTC. Protein product: CASSPRGETPYNEQFF.

This chain connects TRBV6-6 to TRBJ2-1, with D maybe TRBD2 (5 bases). Trimming took 2 bases from V and 2 from J, leaving 10 bases between them. Germline V gives CDR1 MNHNY, CDR2 SVGAGI (reference sequence). The CDR3 is 15 amino acids. The CDR3 sequence: CASSYPLATYNEQFF. The CDR3 DNA sequence: TGTGCCAGCAGTTACCCCCTAGCAACCTACAATGAGCAGTTCTTC.

V gene TRBV7-8 combines with J gene TRBJ2-1, with 10 bases fitting TRBD2. Trimming at V came to 5 bases and at J to 0 bases, leaving 10 bases not matched to a gene. Germline V lookup: CDR1 SGHVS, CDR2 FQNEAQ. CDR3 length: 18 residues. The CDR3 protein is CASSPWGAGGPSYNEQFF. CDR3 bases: TGTGCCAGCAGCCCCTGGGGAGCGGGGGGGCCCTCCTACAATGAGCAGTTCTTC.

In DNA form, the CDR3 reads TGTGCCAGCAGTCCGGACAGGGGGGAAAAACTGTTTTTT. Translation gives CASSPDRGEKLFF. The chain combines TRBV5-4 with TRBJ1-4; 10 positions agree with TRBD1. The CDR3 length is 13 residues. The germline CDR1 and CDR2 sequences are SGHNT and YYREEE (reference sequence). V lost 5 bases to trimming and J lost 8 bases; unmatched junction nucleotides: 3.

The chain couples TRBV10-2 to TRBJ1-2; D unresolved. V lost 4 bases, J lost 8 bases, and 14 bases lay in between. The CDR3 loop spans 13 amino acids. Germline loops: CDR1 WSHSY, CDR2 SAAADI. CDR3 sequence reads: CASSGTVTQGYTF. CDR3 nucleotides: TGCGCCAGCAGTGGTACGGTAACCCAGGGCTACACCTTC.

The chain recombines TRBV28 with TRBJ1-5, with a tentative D call TRBD1 (6 bases). Germline CDR1 is MDHEN and CDR2 is SYDVKM. The CDR3 runs to 15 residues. The V end lost 6 bases, the J end lost 2 bases, and 14 bases lay between the germline ends. The CDR3 reads CASSPLTGGNQPQHF. The DNA of the CDR3 is TGTGCCAGCAGCCCTCTGACAGGCGGCAATCAGCCCCAGCATTTT. The entire variable domain, with the rest obtained from reference TRBV28 and TRBJ1-5, is as follows: DVKVTQSSRYLVKRTGEKVFLECVQDMDHENMFWYRQDPGLGLRLIYFSYDVKMKEKGDIPEGYSVSREKKERFSLILESASTNQTSMYLCASSPLTGGNQPQHFGDGTRLSIL.

This sequence joins TRBV30 and TRBJ1-5; D possibly corresponds to TRBD1 (6 bases). V was cut by 2 bases and J by 2 bases, with 28 bases left in between. This CDR3 has 20 residues. CDR1 and CDR2 from the germline V gene are GTSNPN and SVGIG (reference sequence). The CDR3 spells CAWSRDRGITGKEGNQPQHF. The CDR3 coding sequence is TGTGCCTGGAGTCGTGATCGGGGGATTACAGGGAAGGAAGGCAATCAGCCCCAGCATTTT.

This clone was observed once. This chain uses TRBV7-2 with TRBJ1-2; a possible D gene is TRBD1 (5 bases). This CDR3 contains 15 residues. The germline V and J ends were trimmed by 2 bases and 0 bases, with 10 bases remaining between them. The germline V gene encodes CDR1 SGHTA and CDR2 FQGNSA. The CDR3: CASSLSRGANYGYTF. The CDR3 nucleotides are TGTGCCAGCAGCTTAAGTAGGGGAGCTAACTATGGCTACACCTTC. Complete variable domain (other parts from reference TRBV7-2 and TRBJ1-2): GAGVSQSPSNKVTEKGKDVELRCDPISGHTALYWYRQSLGQGLEFLIYFQGNSAPDKSGLPSDRFSAERTGGSVSTLTIQRTQQEDSAVYLCASSLSRGANYGYTFGSGTRLTVV.

The V and J genes are TRBV6-1 and TRBJ1-3; unclear D gene. CDR3 size: 13 residues. V gave up 0 bases and J gave up 8 bases, with 8 bases separating them. Germline loops: CDR1 MNHNS, CDR2 SASEGT. CDR3 nucleotide sequence: TGTGCCAGCAGTGAAGCCCTAAGGGACACCATATATTTT. This encodes CASSEALRDTIYF.

The V call is TRBV10-3, the J call TRBJ2-5; TRBD1 might be the D (6 bases). V lost 0 bases, J lost 5 bases, and 13 bases lay in between. Germline V gene data show CDR1 as ENHRY and CDR2 as SYGVKD. CDR3 length equals 15 residues. The CDR3: CAISESGAGQETQYF. CDR3 bases: TGTGCCATCAGTGAGTCGGGGGCAGGGCAGGAGACCCAGTACTTC.

This clone showed up just once. The chain uses TRBV1 and TRBJ2-7; TRBD2, the D gene given by the table, was not confirmed from the DNA. TRBV1 is given as a pseudogene. This CDR3 spans 16 amino acids. The CDR3 coding sequence is TGCACCAGCAGCCAGGAGACGGCGGGGCCCACCTACGAGCAGTACTTC. Translation gives CTSSQETAGPTYEQYF.

V and J are TRBV27 and TRBJ1-4; perhaps TRBD1 as D (5 bases). The V gene's germline CDR1 is MNHEY and CDR2 SMNVEV (reference sequence). Deletions cut 7 bases from V and 4 bases from J, with 16 bases between. CDR3 length equals 15 residues. This chain's CDR3 is CASTVPGTDNEKLFF. The CDR3 nucleotides read TGTGCCAGCACCGTTCCGGGGACGGATAATGAAAAACTGTTTTTT.

The V gene is TRBV18, the J gene TRBJ1-1; D uncertain. There are 13 residues in the CDR3. Trimming shortened V by 1 base and J by 3 bases, and 6 bases separated the two germline ends. The germline V gene has CDR1 KGHSH and CDR2 LQKENI. This CDR3 reads CASSPLVYTEAFF. CDR3 DNA sequence: TGTGCCAGCTCACCACTCGTGTACACTGAAGCTTTCTTT.

This sequence joins TRBV12-5 and TRBJ2-7; D uncertain. Trimming removed 4 bases from V and 7 bases from J, with 20 bases in between. The CDR3 is made up of 15 amino acids. Germline values: CDR1 LGHNT, CDR2 FRNRAP. The CDR3: CASGSSVGLPREQYF. The DNA of the CDR3 is TGTGCTAGTGGTTCGAGCGTCGGGCTCCCTAGGGAGCAGTACTTC.

The V gene is TRBV18, the J gene TRBJ2-2, with a weak D call TRBD1 (6 bases). V was clipped by 4 bases and J by 5 bases, with 11 bases between them. This CDR3 region has 14 residues. Germline V gene sequence: CDR1 KGHSH, CDR2 LQKENI. CDR3 amino acids: CASSLRQETGELFF. CDR3 sequence (DNA): TGTGCCAGCTCACTCCGACAGGAGACCGGGGAGCTGTTTTTT.